The clone carrying this T cell receptor beta chain was counted a few times. Its antigen is currently unknown. The sample is drawn from a study of T-cell memory formation after mild COVID-19. Study findings and constraints: Researchers found some responding clones in pre-infection memory, a sign that cross-reactive memory joined.

J was trimmed by 5 bases and V by 3 bases; bases with no gene match: 4. CDR1 is SNHLY and CDR2 is FYNNEI in the germline V gene. The CDR3 runs 14 residues. TCRdb fed the 5' RACE reads into MiXCR, producing one record per CDR3 protein. The sample has 150,000 to 200,000 distinct CDR3 sequences, 14% seen once. The chain has TRBV2 and TRBJ1-5; 7 bases agree with TRBD1. The receptor was derived from an adult woman who had mild COVID-19 (a few samples of this study predate the infection). Cell type and time point are not known. Sequencing was performed on PBMCs or a T cell subset sorted from them (not recorded which). The CDR3 DNA reads TGTGCCAGCAGTGACCGGACAGGTCATCAGCCCCAGCATTTT. The encoded protein is CASSDRTGHQPQHF.